One and the same sample provided the 12 T cell receptor beta chains below, sequenced in a study of blood T cells in healthy people across ages. The use of a sample-barcoded 5' primer and a J-beta primer mix characterized a second PCR of roughly 7 to 12 cycles. TCRdb re-called the 5' RACE reads through MiXCR, storing one row per CDR3 protein. The sample carries about 840,000 distinct CDR3 sequences, around 29% recorded once. These records were also assigned to another study, of T cells of mothers and their children.

The specimen was blood. The source is a woman aged 40 to 55 in good health.

This clonotype was counted at least ten times. The chain combines TRBV7-9 with TRBJ2-5, with 9 bases aligning to TRBD2. The CDR3 is 17 residues long. CDR1 SEHNR and CDR2 FQNEAQ come from the germline V gene (reference sequence). V gave up 1 base and J gave up 2 bases; unmatched junction bases: 8. Written as DNA, the CDR3 is TGTGCCAGCAGCTTAGAGTTTCGGACTAGCGCACAAGAGACCCAGTACTTC. This translates into CASSLEFRTSAQETQYF.

In the case of this clonotype: A junction boundary mismatches the germline segment, possibly from a read error. V and J are TRBV28 and TRBJ2-2; TRBD1 might be the D (6 bases). The germline V gene encodes CDR1 MDHEN and CDR2 SYDVKM. The CDR3 runs to 15 residues. CDR3 in amino acids: CASTRQARGTRELFF. DNA for the CDR3: TGTGCCAGCACCCGGCAGGCCAGGGGCACCAGGGAGCTGTTTTTT.

This clonotype appeared many times. The rearrangement joins TRBV10-3 to TRBJ2-5; 8 bases match TRBD1. This CDR3 region has 13 residues. V lost 6 bases and J lost 4; bases outside the gene matches: 4. Germline CDR1 and CDR2: ENHRY and SYGVKD. CDR3 bases: TGTGCCATCAGCGGGACAGGTTCAGAGACCCAGTACTTC. Amino acids: CAISGTGSETQYF.

The V call is TRBV4-1, the J call TRBJ2-3; D is unresolved. The CDR3 consists of 16 residues. V was cut by 4 bases and J by 0 bases, with 14 bases left in between. The germline gives CDR1 MGHRA, CDR2 YSYEKL. DNA for the CDR3: TGCGCCAGCAGCCCTGGCCCGGGCGGCAGCACAGATACGCAGTATTTT. The encoded protein is CASSPGPGGSTDTQYF.

About this clonotype itself: A much larger clone differs from this one at a single base, so this may be a read error. The CDR3 DNA reads as TGTGCCAGCAGCCCGGGACTGGGGGGCAATCAGCCCCAGCATTTT. The encoded protein is CASSPGLGGNQPQHF. V and J are TRBV6-5 and TRBJ1-5; tentatively, D is TRBD1 (5 bases). The germline V gene encodes CDR1 MNHEY and CDR2 SVGAGI. V lost 6 bases and J 2 bases, leaving 14 bases between the germline ends. The CDR3 has 15 amino acids.

The chain joins TRBV7-2 to TRBJ2-7, with 9 nucleotides matching TRBD2. CDR1 and CDR2 (germline): SGHTA, FQGNSA. The junction had 27 bases not matched to a gene; V was cut back by 5 bases and J by 10 bases. The CDR3 contains 19 residues. The CDR3 region has the DNA TGTGCCAGCAGCCCCCGCGGTAGCGGGGGAGCTAACCGGGGGAACACTCAGTACTTC. This encodes CASSPRGSGGANRGNTQYF.

This clonotype was seen a handful of times. The chain couples TRBV11-2 to TRBJ1-1; 10 nucleotides align to TRBD1. This CDR3 is 16 amino acids long. Germline V gene lookup returns CDR1 SGHAT and CDR2 FQNNGV. Unmatched junction bases numbered 8, after V lost 6 bases and J lost 1 base. CDR3 DNA: TGTGCCAGCAGGAATCCGGACAGGGGGACGAACACTGAAGCTTTCTTT. It yields the protein CASRNPDRGTNTEAFF.

This chain uses TRBV5-1 with TRBJ1-2; weak D call: TRBD1 (5 bases). The CDR3 totals 15 residues. Germline V gene lookup returns CDR1 SGHRS and CDR2 YFSETQ. Trimming removed 3 bases at V and 4 bases at J, with 16 bases between. The CDR3 spells CASSSGPGGSYGYTF. The DNA of the CDR3 is TGCGCCAGCAGCTCCGGTCCGGGGGGGTCCTATGGCTACACCTTC. Filled out from reference TRBV5-1 and TRBJ1-2, the complete variable domain reads KAGVTQTPRYLIKTRGQQVTLSCSPISGHRSVSWYQQTPGQGLQFLFEYFSETQRNKGNFPGRFSGRQFSNSRSEMNVSTLELGDSALYLCASSSGPGGSYGYTFGSGTRLTVV.

Notes on this clonotype: This may be a read error: a much more frequent sequence differs by one nucleotide. This chain joins TRBV28 and TRBJ1-1; D gene uncertain. From germline, CDR1 is MDHEN and CDR2 SYDVKM. Deletions cut 6 bases from V and 3 bases from J, with 8 bases between. The CDR3 sequence is 12 residues long. The CDR3, as DNA: TGTGCCAGCAGCTTAACGTACACTGAAGCTTTCTTT. Translated: CASSLTYTEAFF.

In regard to this clonotype: One end of the junction is discordant with germline, which a read error may explain. The chain couples TRBV12-3 or TRBV12-4 to TRBJ2-1; no reliable D call. This CDR3 contains 13 residues. CDR3 region: CAGSFDHNNEQFF. In DNA form, the CDR3 reads TGTGCCGGCAGTTTCGACCATAACAATGAGCAGTTCTTC.

Concerning this clonotype: Compared with germline, one end of the junction differs, possibly owing to a read error. The chain uses TRBV7-2 and TRBJ2-4; D unresolved. The tail of the sequence fits TRBJ2-7 better, so the J call may be wrong. The CDR3 spans 12 residues. Germline CDR1 and CDR2: SGHTA and FQGNSA. The CDR3 DNA follows: TGTGTCAGCAGCTTATCCCCATACGAGCAGTACTTC. It specifies CVSSLSPYEQYF.

The V call is TRBV7-2, the J call TRBJ2-7; 12 bases line up with TRBD1. CDR3 length equals 15 residues. Trimming took 0 bases from V and 5 from J; bases not matched to a gene: 2. The germline gives CDR1 SGHTA, CDR2 FQGNSA. This chain's CDR3 is CASSLARDRGHEQYF. For the CDR3, the DNA is TGTGCCAGCAGCTTAGCGAGGGACAGGGGGCACGAGCAGTACTTC.